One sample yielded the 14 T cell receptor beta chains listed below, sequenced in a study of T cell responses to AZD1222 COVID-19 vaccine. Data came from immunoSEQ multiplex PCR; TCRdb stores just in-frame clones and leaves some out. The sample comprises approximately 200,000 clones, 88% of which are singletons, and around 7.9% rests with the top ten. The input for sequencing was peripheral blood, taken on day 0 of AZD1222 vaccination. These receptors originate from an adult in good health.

CDR3 sequence (DNA): TGTGCCAGCAGCAGGGACAGCTCCTACGAGCAGTACTTC. Translating it yields CASSRDSSYEQYF. The chain couples TRBV12-3 or TRBV12-4 to TRBJ2-7; the match to TRBD1 covers 7 bases. This CDR3 spans 13 amino acids. The V gene end was trimmed by 6 bases and the J gene end by 0 bases; junction bases not matched to a gene: 2.

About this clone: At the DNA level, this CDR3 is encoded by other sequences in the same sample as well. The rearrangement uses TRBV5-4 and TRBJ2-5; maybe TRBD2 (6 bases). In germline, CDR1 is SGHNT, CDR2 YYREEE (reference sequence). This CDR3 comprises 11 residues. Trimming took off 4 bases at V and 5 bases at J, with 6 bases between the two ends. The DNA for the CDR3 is TGTGCCAGCAGCCGGGGGGAGACCCAGTACTTC. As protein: CASSRGETQYF.

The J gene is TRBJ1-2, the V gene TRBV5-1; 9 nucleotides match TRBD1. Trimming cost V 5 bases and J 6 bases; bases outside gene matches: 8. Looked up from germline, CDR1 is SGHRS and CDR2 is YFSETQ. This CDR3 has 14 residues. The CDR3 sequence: CASRPRDRADGYTF. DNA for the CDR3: TGCGCCAGCAGGCCCCGGGACAGGGCCGATGGCTACACCTTC. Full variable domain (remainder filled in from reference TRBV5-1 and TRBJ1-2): KAGVTQTPRYLIKTRGQQVTLSCSPISGHRSVSWYQQTPGQGLQFLFEYFSETQRNKGNFPGRFSGRQFSNSRSEMNVSTLELGDSALYLCASRPRDRADGYTFGSGTRLTVV.

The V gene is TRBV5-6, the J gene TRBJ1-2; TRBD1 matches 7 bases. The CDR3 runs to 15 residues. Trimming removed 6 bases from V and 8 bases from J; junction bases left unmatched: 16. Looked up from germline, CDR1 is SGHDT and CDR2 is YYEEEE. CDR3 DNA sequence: TGTGCCAGCATCCTCGGACAGGTCGTAACGTGGGGCTACACCTTC. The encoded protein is CASILGQVVTWGYTF.

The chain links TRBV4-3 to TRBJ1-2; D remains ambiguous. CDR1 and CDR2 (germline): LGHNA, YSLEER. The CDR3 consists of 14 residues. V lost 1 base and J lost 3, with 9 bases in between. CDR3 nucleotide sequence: TGCGCCAGCAGCCAAGGCCGAGACCACTATGGCTACACCTTC. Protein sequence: CASSQGRDHYGYTF.

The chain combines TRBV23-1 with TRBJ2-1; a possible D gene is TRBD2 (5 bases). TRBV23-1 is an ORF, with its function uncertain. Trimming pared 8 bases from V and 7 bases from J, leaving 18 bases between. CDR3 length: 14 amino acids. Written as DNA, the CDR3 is TGCGCCAGCGTGGATAGAAGCGGAAAAAATGAGCAGTTCTTC. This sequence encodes CASVDRSGKNEQFF.

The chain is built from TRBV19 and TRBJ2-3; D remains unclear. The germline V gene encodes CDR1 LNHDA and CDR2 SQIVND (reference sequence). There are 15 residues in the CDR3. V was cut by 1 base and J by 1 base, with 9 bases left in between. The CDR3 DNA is TGTGCCAGTAGTATAGGAGGATTTGGCACAGATACGCAGTATTTT. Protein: CASSIGGFGTDTQYF.

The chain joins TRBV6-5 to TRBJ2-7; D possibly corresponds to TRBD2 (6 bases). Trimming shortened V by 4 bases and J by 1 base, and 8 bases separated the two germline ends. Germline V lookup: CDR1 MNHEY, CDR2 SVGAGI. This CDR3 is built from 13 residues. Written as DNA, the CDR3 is TGTGCCAGCAGTTTAGGAGGGTCCTACGAGCAGTACTTC. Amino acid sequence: CASSLGGSYEQYF.

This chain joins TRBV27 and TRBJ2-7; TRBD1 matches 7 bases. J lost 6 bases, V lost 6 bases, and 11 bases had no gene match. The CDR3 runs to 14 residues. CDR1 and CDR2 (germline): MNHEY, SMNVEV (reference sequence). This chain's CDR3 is CASRPTGKLSEQYF. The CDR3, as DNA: TGTGCCAGCAGACCGACAGGGAAGTTGAGCGAGCAGTACTTC.

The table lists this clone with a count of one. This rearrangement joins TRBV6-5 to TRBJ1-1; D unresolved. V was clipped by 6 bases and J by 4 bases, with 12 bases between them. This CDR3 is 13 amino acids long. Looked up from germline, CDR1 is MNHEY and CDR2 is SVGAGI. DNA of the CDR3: TGTGCCAGCAGGTCTACAGAGCTCACTGAAGCTTTCTTT. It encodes CASRSTELTEAFF.

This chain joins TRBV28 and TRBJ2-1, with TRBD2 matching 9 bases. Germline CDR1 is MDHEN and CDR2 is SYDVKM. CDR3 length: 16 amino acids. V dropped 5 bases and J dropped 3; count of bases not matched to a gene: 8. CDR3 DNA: TGTGCCAGCAGTCCATTAGCGGGGGCCTACTACAATGAGCAGTTCTTC. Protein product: CASSPLAGAYYNEQFF.

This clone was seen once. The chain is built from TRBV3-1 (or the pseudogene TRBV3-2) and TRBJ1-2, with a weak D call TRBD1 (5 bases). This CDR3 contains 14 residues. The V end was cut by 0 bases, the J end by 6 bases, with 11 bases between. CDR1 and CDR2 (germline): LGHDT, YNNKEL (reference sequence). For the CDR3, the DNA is TGTGCCAGCAGCCAAGATTCCAGGGCTCATGGCTACACCTTC. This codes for CASSQDSRAHGYTF.

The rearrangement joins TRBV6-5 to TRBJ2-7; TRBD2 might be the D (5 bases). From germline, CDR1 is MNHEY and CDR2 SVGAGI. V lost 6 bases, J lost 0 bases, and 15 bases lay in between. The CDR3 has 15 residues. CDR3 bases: TGTGCCAGCAGCCCCACCTTGGGGAGCTCCTACGAGCAGTACTTC. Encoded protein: CASSPTLGSSYEQYF.

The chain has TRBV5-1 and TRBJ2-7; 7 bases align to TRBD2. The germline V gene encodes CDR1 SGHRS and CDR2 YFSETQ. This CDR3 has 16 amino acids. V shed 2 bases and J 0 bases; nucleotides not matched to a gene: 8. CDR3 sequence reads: CASSFRAGTSSYEQYF. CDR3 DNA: TGCGCCAGCAGCTTTCGAGCGGGGACCAGCTCCTACGAGCAGTACTTC.